The present TCR beta chain was sequenced within a study of blood T cell repertoires in COVID-19. Whole-study context: Researchers got acute and convalescent COVID-19 samples from the United States, Italy and Spain. The cDNA or gDNA used as material had been derived from T cells, B-cell-depleted T cells, or PBMCs.

The CDR3 extends over 12 amino acids. Trimming removed 1 base at V and 11 bases at J, with 11 bases between. CDR1 is SGHTA and CDR2 is FQGNSA in the germline V gene. Libraries were prepared by immunoSEQ multiplex PCR; TCRdb keeps only in-frame clonotypes and omits some of them. The sample lists approximately 88,000 clones, around 82% occurring once. The source of this sequence is a man aged 45-65 years who had recovered from COVID-19. The sequencing sample was made of peripheral blood. This chain connects TRBV7-2 to TRBJ1-1; D unresolved. The DNA of the CDR3 is TGTGCCAGCAGCTTAGTGGTCGGGGAGGCTTTCTTT. Amino acids: CASSLVVGEAFF.